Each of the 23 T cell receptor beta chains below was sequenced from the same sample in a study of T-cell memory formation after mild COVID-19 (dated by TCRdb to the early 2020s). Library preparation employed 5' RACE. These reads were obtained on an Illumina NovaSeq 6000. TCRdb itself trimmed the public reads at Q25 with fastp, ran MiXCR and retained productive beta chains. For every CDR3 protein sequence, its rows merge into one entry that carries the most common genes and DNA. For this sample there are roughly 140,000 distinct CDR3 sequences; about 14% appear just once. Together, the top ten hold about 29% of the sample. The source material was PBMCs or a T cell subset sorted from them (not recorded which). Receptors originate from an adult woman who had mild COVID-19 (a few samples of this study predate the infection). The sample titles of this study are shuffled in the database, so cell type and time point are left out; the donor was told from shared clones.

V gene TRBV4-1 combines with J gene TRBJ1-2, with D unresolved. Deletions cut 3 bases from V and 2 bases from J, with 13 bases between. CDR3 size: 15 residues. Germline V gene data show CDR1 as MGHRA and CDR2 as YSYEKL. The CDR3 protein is CASSQAFTANYGYTF. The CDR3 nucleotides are TGCGCCAGCAGCCAGGCATTTACAGCCAACTATGGCTACACCTTC.

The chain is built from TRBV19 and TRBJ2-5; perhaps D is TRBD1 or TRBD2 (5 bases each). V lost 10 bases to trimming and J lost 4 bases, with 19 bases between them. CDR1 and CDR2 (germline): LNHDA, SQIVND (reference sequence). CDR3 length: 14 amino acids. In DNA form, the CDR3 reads TGTGCCACCCGGGGCTTTTCCGGGACAGAGACCCAGTACTTC. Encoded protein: CATRGFSGTETQYF.

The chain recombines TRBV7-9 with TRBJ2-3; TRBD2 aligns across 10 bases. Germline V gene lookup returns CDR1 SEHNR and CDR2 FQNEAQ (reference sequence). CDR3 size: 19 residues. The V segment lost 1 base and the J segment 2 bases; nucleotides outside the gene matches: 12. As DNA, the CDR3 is TGTGCCAGCAGCTTAGGTGGCCTAGCGGGGGCTACCTACACAGATACGCAGTATTTT. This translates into CASSLGGLAGATYTDTQYF.

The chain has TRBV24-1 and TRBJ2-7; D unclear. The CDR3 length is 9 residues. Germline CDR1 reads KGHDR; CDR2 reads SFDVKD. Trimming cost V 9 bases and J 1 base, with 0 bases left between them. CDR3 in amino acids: CATSYEQYF. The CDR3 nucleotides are TGTGCCACCTCCTACGAGCAGTACTTC.

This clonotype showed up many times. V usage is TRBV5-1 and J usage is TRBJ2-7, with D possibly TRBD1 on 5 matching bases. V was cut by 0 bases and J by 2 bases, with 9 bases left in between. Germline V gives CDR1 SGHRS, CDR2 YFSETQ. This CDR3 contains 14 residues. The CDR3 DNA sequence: TGCGCCAGCAGCTTGGAGGGGTTCCCCTACGAGCAGTACTTC. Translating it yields CASSLEGFPYEQYF.

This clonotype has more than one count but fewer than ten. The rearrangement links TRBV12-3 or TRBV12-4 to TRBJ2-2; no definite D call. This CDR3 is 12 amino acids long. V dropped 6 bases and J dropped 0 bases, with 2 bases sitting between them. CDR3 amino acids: CASRPNTGELFF. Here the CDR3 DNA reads TGTGCCAGCAGACCGAACACCGGGGAGCTGTTTTTT.

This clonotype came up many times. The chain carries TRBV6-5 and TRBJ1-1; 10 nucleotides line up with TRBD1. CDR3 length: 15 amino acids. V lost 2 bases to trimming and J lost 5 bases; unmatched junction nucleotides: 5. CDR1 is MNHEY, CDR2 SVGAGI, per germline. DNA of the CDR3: TGTGCCAGCAGTTACGGACAGGGGGGGTCGACTGAAGCTTTCTTT. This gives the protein CASSYGQGGSTEAFF.

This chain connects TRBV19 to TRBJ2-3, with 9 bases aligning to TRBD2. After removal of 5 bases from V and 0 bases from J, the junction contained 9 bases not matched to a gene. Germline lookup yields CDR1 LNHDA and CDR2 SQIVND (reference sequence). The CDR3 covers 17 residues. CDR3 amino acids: CASSARILAGSTDTQYF. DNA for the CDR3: TGTGCCAGTAGTGCGCGTATCCTAGCGGGAAGCACAGATACGCAGTATTTT.

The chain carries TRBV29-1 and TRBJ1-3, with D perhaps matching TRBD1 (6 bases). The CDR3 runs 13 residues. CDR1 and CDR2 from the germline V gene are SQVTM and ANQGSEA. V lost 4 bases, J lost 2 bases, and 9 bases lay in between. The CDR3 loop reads CSVGPGAGNTIYF. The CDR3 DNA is TGCAGCGTTGGTCCAGGGGCTGGAAACACCATATATTTT.

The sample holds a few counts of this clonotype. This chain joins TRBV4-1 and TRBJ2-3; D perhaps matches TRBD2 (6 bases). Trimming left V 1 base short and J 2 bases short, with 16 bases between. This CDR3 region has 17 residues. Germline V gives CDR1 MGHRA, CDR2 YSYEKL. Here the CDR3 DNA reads TGCGCCAGCAGCCAAGTACTGGGGGGTGGATTCACAGATACGCAGTATTTT. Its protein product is CASSQVLGGGFTDTQYF.

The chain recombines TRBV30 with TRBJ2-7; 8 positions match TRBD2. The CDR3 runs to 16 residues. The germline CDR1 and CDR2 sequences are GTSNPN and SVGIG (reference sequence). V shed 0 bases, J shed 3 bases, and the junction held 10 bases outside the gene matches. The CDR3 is CAWSVVFGGGNYEQYF. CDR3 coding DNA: TGTGCCTGGAGTGTAGTTTTTGGCGGGGGGAACTACGAGCAGTACTTC.

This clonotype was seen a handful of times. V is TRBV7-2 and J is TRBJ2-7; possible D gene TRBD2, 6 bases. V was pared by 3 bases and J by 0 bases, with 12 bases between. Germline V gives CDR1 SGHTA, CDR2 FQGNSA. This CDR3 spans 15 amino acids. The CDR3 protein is CASSFHGTLSYEQYF. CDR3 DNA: TGTGCCAGCAGCTTTCACGGGACTCTCTCCTACGAGCAGTACTTC.

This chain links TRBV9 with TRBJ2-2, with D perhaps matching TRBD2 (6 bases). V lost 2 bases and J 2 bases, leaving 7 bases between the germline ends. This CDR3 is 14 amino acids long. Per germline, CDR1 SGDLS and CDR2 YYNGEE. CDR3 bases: TGTGCCAGCAGCGTGGGGGGTAACACCGGGGAGCTGTTTTTT. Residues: CASSVGGNTGELFF.

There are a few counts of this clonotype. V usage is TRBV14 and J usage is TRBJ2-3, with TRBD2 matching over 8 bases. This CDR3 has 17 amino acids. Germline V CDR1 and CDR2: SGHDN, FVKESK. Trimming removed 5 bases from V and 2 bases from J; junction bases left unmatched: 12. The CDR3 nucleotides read TGTGCCAGCAGCAAACGACCGGGACTAGGAAACACAGATACGCAGTATTTT. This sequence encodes CASSKRPGLGNTDTQYF.

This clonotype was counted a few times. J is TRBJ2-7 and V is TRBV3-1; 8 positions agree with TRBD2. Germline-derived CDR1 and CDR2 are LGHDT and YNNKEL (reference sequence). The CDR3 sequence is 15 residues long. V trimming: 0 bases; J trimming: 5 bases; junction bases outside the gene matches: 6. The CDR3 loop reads CASSQDQREGDEQYF. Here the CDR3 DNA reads TGTGCCAGCAGCCAAGATCAACGGGAGGGAGACGAGCAGTACTTC.

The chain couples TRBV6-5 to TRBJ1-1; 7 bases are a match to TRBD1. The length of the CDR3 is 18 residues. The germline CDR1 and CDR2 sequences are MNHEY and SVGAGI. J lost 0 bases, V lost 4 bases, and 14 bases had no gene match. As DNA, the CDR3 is TGTGCCAGCAGTTTCCGGCGGGACAGTGATTTCATGAACACTGAAGCTTTCTTT. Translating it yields CASSFRRDSDFMNTEAFF.

The CDR3 DNA sequence: TGTGCCAGCAGCTTAGGACGGGACCCGAAGACCCAGTACTTC. This gives the protein CASSLGRDPKTQYF. This sequence joins TRBV7-9 and TRBJ2-5, with D perhaps TRBD1 or TRBD2 (5 bases each). The germline CDR1 and CDR2 sequences are SEHNR and FQNEAQ (reference sequence). Trimming removed 1 base from V and 6 bases from J, with 12 bases in between. The CDR3 consists of 14 residues.

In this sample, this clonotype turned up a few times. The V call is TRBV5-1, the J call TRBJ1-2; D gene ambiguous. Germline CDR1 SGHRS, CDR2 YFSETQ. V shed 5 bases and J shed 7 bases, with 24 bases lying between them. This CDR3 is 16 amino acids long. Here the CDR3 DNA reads TGCGCCAGCAGTTTAACTCGACCGGGCTCCCGATCTGGCTACACCTTC. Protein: CASSLTRPGSRSGYTF.

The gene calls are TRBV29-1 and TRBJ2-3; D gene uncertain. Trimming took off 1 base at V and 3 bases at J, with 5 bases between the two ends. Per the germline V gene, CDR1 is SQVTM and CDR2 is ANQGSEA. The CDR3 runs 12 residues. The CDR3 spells CSVEGLTDTQYF. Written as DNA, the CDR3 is TGCAGCGTTGAAGGGCTGACAGATACGCAGTATTTT.

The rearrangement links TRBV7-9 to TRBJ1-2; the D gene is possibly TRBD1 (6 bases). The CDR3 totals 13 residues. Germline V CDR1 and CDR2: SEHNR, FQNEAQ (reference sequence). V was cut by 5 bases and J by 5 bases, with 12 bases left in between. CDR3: CASSPLDSYGYTF. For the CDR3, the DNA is TGTGCCAGCAGCCCGCTGGACAGTTATGGCTACACCTTC.

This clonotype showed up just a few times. CDR3 loop: CASSPQVGGLLDGYTF. Written as DNA, the CDR3 is TGTGCCAGCAGTCCCCAGGTGGGGGGATTGTTGGATGGCTACACCTTC. The rearrangement uses TRBV27 and TRBJ1-2; a possible D gene is TRBD1 (5 bases). This CDR3 contains 16 residues. CDR1 MNHEY and CDR2 SMNVEV come from the germline V gene (reference sequence). The ends were cut back, 5 bases at V and 6 bases at J, with 22 bases in the middle.

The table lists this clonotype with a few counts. CDR3 residues: CASSSAYYTDTQYF. CDR3 DNA sequence: TGTGCCAGCAGTTCCGCCTACTACACAGATACGCAGTATTTT. The gene calls are TRBV11-2 and TRBJ2-3; D is uncertain. Germline CDR1 and CDR2: SGHAT and FQNNGV. The germline V and J ends were trimmed by 6 bases and 2 bases, with 12 bases remaining between them. CDR3 length equals 14 residues.

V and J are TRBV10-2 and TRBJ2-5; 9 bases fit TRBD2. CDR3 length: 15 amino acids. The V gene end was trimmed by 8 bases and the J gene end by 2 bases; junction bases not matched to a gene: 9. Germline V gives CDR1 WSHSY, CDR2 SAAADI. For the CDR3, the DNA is TGCGCCAGCGGGGGCGGGGGGGTATCACAAGAGACCCAGTACTTC. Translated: CASGGGGVSQETQYF.